The T cell receptor beta chain under discussion was sequenced for a study of vaccination effects on CD4 cells after COVID-19. Study background: A couple of convalescent patients gave samples 16 days and one week before vaccination. General observations from the study: Late after vaccination, infection- and vaccine-induced clones showed marked clonal contraction. The study got few convalescent patients and did not collect any early post-infection timepoints. Spike-reactive clones present post-vaccine in convalescents were predominantly new vaccine-induced clones.

V dropped 8 bases and J dropped 1 base, with 16 bases sitting between them. The germline gives CDR1 LNHDA, CDR2 SQIVND (reference sequence). The CDR3 consists of 15 residues. Data came from immunoSEQ multiplex PCR; TCRdb stores just in-frame clones and leaves some out. The sample contains under 80,000 clones, around 72% of which appear only once. Sequencing was preceded by expansion of antigen-specific CD4+ T cells with viral peptide pools in the ViraFEST assay. Upon completion of around ten days in culture, CD4+ T cells were isolated. Infection with SARS-CoV-2 occurred in the person between March and December 2020, and PCR confirmed it. In regard to this clone: Its antigen is still unknown.

The receptor was derived from a human donor who had a prior SARS-CoV-2 infection. Source: CD4+ T cells from PBMCs cultured with HIV peptides, taken before COVID-19 vaccination. Documented subset: HIV-1 Nef peptide pool negative control/reference culture. The V gene is TRBV19, the J gene TRBJ2-3; D unclear. The CDR3 region is CASRHKGLGTDTQYF. CDR3 nucleotides: TGTGCCAGTCGTCATAAGGGTTTGGGCACAGATACGCAGTATTTT.